One T cell receptor (beta chain) is described in this entry. The identical CDR3 is also encoded by other nucleotide sequences in the sample. This sample stems from a study of cytomegalovirus exposure and HLA in healthy donors. Profiled with immunoSEQ multiplex PCR; TCRdb holds only in-frame clones, not every one. There are about 400,000 clones in the sample; 70% to 90% occur only once, and 0.83% lies in the top ten. V lost 5 bases and J lost 4; bases outside the gene matches: 7. The CDR3 length is 14 residues. The germline gives CDR1 MNHEY, CDR2 SVGAGI. V is TRBV6-5 and J is TRBJ2-7, with 8 positions matching TRBD2. Sequencing was carried out using PBMCs. The receptor's source is a woman aged 18-30 years in good health and CMV-seronegative. CDR3 in DNA: TGTGCCAGCAGTAACATAGCGGGAAGGTACGAGCAGTACTTC. Amino acid sequence: CASSNIAGRYEQYF.